A single T cell receptor (beta chain) is shown here with its context. Antigen unknown. The read terminates 3 residues before the CDR3 end, so the remaining end is supplied by the germline J gene. These data come from a study of T cells in women clearing cervical HPV infection. The CDR3 is 15 amino acids. V was cut by 2 bases and J by 4 bases, with 14 bases left in between. Germline CDR1 reads SGHTA; CDR2 reads FQGNSA. The repertoire was sequenced with immunoSEQ multiplex PCR; TCRdb's copy has only in-frame clones and lacks some. The specimen's table records about 23,000 clones. Study conclusions and caveats: Richness plus V gene abundances separated cases from controls with AUC about 0.8. TRBV6-7 relative abundance averaged approximately 0.11% in cases and 0.16% in controls. CIN3+ cases had significantly higher TCR repertoire richness than controls, but evenness did not differ.

The chain links TRBV7-2 to TRBJ1-2; perhaps TRBD1 as D (6 bases). The sequence was obtained from a woman aged 18-70 years with a cervical HPV16 infection that either progressed to CIN3+ or cleared (not recorded which). The sample was blood buffy coat. The CDR3 spells CASSLIMGTTYGYTF. The covered CDR3 bases are TGTGCCAGCAGCTTAATTATGGGGACAACCTATGGC.